This TCR beta chain was recovered during a study of blood T cell repertoires in COVID-19. On the study more broadly: Acute and convalescent COVID-19 samples came from the United States, Italy and Spain. From T cells, B-cell-depleted T cells, or PBMCs came the material, which was cDNA or gDNA.

The V segment lost 6 bases and the J segment 7 bases; nucleotides outside the gene matches: 12. This CDR3 is built from 16 residues. The germline gives CDR1 SGHNT, CDR2 YENEEA. Methods used by the authors: Using reference gene primer amplification, nucleated cell counts were estimated. Profiled with immunoSEQ multiplex PCR; TCRdb holds only in-frame clones, not every one. That table supplies the V and J calls and clone size; D and trimming were determined from the DNA. The sample has about 250,000 clones, 84% seen once. The sample consisted of peripheral blood. This clonotype originated in a man aged 50 to 59 with acute or convalescent COVID-19. The V gene is TRBV11-3, the J gene TRBJ2-1; 10 positions agree with TRBD2. The CDR3 DNA sequence: TGTGCCAGCAGTTCACGAGCGGGGGGGCTGGGGAATGAGCAGTTCTTC. Translating gives CASSSRAGGLGNEQFF.